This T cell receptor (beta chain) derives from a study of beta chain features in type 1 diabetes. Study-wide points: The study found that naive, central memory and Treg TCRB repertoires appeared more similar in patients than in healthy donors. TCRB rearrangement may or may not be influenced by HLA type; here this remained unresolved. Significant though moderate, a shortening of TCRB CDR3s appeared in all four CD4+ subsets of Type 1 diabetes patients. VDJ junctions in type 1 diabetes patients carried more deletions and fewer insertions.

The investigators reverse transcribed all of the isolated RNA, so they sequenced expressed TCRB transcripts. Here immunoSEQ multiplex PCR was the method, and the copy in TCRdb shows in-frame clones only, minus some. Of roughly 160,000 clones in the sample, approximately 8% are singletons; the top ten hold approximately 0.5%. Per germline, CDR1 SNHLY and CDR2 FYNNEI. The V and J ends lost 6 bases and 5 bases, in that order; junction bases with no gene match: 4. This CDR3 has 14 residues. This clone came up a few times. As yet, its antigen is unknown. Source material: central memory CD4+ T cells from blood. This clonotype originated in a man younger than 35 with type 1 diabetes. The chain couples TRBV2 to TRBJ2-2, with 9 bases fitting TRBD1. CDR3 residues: CASSSDRGTGELFF. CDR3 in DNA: TGTGCCAGCAGCTCGGACAGGGGAACCGGGGAGCTGTTTTTT.